This T cell receptor (beta chain) originates from a study of blood T cell repertoires in COVID-19. The wider study: Samples taken during acute and convalescent COVID-19 were collected in the United States, Italy and Spain.

The study recruited people aged about 18 to 89 years across roughly 23 US areas. The CDR3 contains 15 residues. Between the trimmed V and J ends, which lost 0 bases and 8 bases, there was a span of 13 bases. Germline CDR1 MNHEY, CDR2 SMNVEV (reference sequence). TCRdb's table, derived via immunoSEQ multiplex PCR, lists solely in-frame clones and lacks some. The repertoire holds just over 250,000 clones, with 84% as singletons. Sequencing was performed on PBMCs or T cells enriched from blood (not recorded which). This chain uses TRBV27 with TRBJ1-4, with D tentatively TRBD1 (6 bases). This TCR came from a young man with acute COVID-19. Written as DNA, the CDR3 is TGTGCCAGCAGTTTATCGGGAGGGGGTTCGGAAAAACTGTTTTTT. Translating it yields CASSLSGGGSEKLFF.